This T cell receptor beta chain was obtained from a study of PD-1 blockade in classical Hodgkin lymphoma. On the study more broadly: Patients had nivolumab dosed at 3 mg/kg, delivered intravenously every 2 weeks.

Brentuximab vedotin exposure varied, and every patient relapsed after autologous stem cell transplantation. Profiled with immunoSEQ multiplex PCR; TCRdb holds only in-frame clones, not every one. This table holds 20,000 to 25,000 clones, less than 85% found once. As regards this clone: Its antigen is unknown.

Per the germline V gene, CDR1 is SGHRS and CDR2 is YFSETQ. J gave up 5 bases and V 4 bases, and 4 bases lay outside the gene matches. The CDR3 totals 14 residues. Findings and caveats of the study: Diversity similar to that of newly diagnosed patients was seen at baseline in complete responders. A significant rise in TCR diversity by C4D1 was seen for CD4+ but not CD8+ cells. Relative to healthy donors, newly diagnosed patients reportedly had lower baseline TCR diversity, which was reported as lower still in relapsed/refractory patients.

Sequencing used peripheral blood mononuclear cells (PBMCs), obtained before the second cycle of nivolumab. This sequence joins TRBV5-1 and TRBJ2-7, with TRBD2 identical over 12 bases. The source is a human donor with classical Hodgkin lymphoma. The chain's CDR3 is CASSPTSGSNEQYF. CDR3 DNA: TGCGCCAGCAGCCCGACTAGCGGGAGTAACGAGCAGTACTTC.